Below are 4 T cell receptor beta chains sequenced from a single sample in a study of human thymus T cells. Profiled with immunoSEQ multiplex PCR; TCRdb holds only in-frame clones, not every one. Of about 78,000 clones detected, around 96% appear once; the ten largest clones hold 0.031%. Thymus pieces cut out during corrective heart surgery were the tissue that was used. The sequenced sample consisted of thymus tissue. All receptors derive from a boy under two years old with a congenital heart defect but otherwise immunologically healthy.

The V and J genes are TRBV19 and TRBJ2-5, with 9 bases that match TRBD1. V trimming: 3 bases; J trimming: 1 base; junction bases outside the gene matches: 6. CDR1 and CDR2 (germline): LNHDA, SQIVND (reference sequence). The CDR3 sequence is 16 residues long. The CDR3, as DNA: TGTGCCAGTAGTATGACGGGACAGGGATTCCAAGAGACCCAGTACTTC. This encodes CASSMTGQGFQETQYF.

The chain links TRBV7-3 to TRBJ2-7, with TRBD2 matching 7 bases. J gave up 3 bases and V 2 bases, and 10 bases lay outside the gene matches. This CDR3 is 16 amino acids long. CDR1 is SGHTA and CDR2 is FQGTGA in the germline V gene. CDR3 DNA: TGTGCCAGCAGCTTAGTGTTAAGCGGGGTCCGCTACGAGCAGTACTTC. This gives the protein CASSLVLSGVRYEQYF.

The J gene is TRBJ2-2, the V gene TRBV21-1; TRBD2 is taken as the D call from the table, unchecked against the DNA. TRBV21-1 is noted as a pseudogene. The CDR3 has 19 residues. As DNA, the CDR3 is TGTGCCAGCAGCAAAGCTGGGGGAGGGACGAACCCGAACACCGGGGAGCTGTTTTTT. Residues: CASSKAGGGTNPNTGELFF.

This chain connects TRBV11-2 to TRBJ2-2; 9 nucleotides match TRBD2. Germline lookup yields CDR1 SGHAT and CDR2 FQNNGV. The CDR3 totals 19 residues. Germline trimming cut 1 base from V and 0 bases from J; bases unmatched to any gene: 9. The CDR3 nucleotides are TGTGCCAGCAGCTTAGTCGCTAGCGGGAAACTCGCGAACACCGGGGAGCTGTTTTTT. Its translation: CASSLVASGKLANTGELFF.